The entry below describes one TCR beta chain. Its antigen is currently not known. Base qualities are not recorded, but no much larger clone differs from it by a single base. CDR1 and CDR2 were assigned from the germline V gene as SGHRS and YFSETQ. The junction shows trimming of 1 base on V and 0 bases on J, and the gene matches do not reach 4 bases of it. From its cysteine to its phenylalanine, the CDR3 spans 15 amino acids. The read is trimmed to its CDR3 DNA, 45 bases read in frame from base 1. Whole blood was collected in K2EDTA tubes by collaborating institutions according to the institutions' own protocols. For TCRbeta analysis, collaborators shipped samples in one of three forms: frozen whole blood, isolated PBMCs, or DNA extracted from either of those sample types. The sample comes from a study of blood T cell repertoires in COVID-19 (dated by TCRdb to 2020 to 2021). In the study overall: Samples from collaborators originated in the United States, Italy and Spain and spanned both the acute and convalescent phases of COVID-19. The material from the prospective study consisted of cDNA or gDNA derived from T cells, B-cell-depleted T cells, or PBMCs. Subjects who had been exposed to COVID-19, were actively infected with it, or had recovered from it provided the deeply sampled blood TCRbeta repertoires that made up the dataset. The repertoires were released in a freely available public database meant as a resource for research on the immune response to SARS-CoV-2. The samples were drawn from two sources: the first 160 participants of the ongoing ImmuneRACE study, and over 950 subjects contributed by 6 global collaborators. The sample metadata nearly always contained a de-identified subject ID, COVID-19 status, age in years and sex. Where available, HLA class I and class II types were obtained from metadata supplied by the sample provider rather than from assay-based typing. The investigation overall reported the following: How much clinical and demographic metadata was included differed by source and by participant, and the metadata was provided uncurated.

TCRbeta CDR3 regions were amplified from genomic DNA by means of the immunoSEQ Assay, a bias-controlled multiplex PCR. As for how the authors treated the data: The number of nucleated cells in each sample was estimated by amplification of reference gene primers within the assay. To quantify the absolute abundance of each unique TCRbeta CDR3 rearrangement, sequence reads were collapsed and filtered. Productive Simpson clonality was computed per sample as the square root of Simpson's diversity index over productive rearrangements. TCRdb holds this immuneACCESS table with in-frame rearrangements only. Some clones are missing; in checked studies, unresolved V genes explain under half, and the rest has no known cause. That table furnishes V, J and clone size, whereas the DNA furnished D and trimming. This sample holds some 32,000 clones; 70% to 90% were observed only once. The top ten hold roughly 28% of the sample.

This sequence originates from a human donor in a cohort sampled during active COVID-19. Material: peripheral blood. The receptor chain draws on TRBV5-1 and TRBJ2-7; 7 bases in the junction line up with TRBD2. Here the CDR3 is given as CASSLTSASSYEQYF. The sequence in DNA is TGCGCCAGCAGCTTGACTAGCGCTAGCTCCTACGAGCAGTACTTC.